The clone carrying this T cell receptor beta chain appeared once. This sample is drawn from a study of T cells in Graves' hyperthyroidism and ophthalmopathy. The CDR3 sequence is 13 residues long. Germline loops: CDR1 DFQATT, CDR2 SNEGSKA (reference sequence). V gave up 8 bases and J gave up 3 bases; unmatched junction bases: 8. It was RNA transcripts that yielded the amplified TCR beta CDR3 regions. The HTBI primer set drove a first-round RT-PCR of the TCR CDR3. Via MiXCR, TCRdb re-called the multiplex PCR reads, giving one row per CDR3 protein. The sample yields some 460,000 distinct CDR3 sequences, about a sixth seen once. The hyperthyroidism patients had all been newly diagnosed, and their disease duration was under 2 months. Their ages ranged from 18 to 65 years.

What was sequenced was blood. This receptor was taken from a woman aged 18-29 years with Graves' hyperthyroidism. The chain carries TRBV20-1 and TRBJ2-5, with 8 bases lining up with TRBD1. CDR3 sequence reads: CSSTGGQKETQYF. As DNA, the CDR3 is TGCAGTTCCACAGGGGGTCAAAAAGAGACCCAGTACTTC.